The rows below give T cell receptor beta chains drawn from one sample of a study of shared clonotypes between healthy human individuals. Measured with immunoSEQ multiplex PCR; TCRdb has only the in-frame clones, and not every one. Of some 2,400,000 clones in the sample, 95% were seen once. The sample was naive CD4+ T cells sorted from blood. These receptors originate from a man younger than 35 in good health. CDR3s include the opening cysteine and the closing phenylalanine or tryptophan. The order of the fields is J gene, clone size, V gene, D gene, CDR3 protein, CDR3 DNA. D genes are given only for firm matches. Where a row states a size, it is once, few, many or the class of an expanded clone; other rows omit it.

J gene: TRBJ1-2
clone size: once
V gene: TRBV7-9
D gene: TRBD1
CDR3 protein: CASSLGGGFGLRANYGYTF
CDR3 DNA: TGTGCCAGCAGCTTAGGAGGGGGCTTTGGACTGCGAGCTAACTATGGCTACACCTTC

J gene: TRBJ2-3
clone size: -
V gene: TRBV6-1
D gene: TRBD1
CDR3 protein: CASSLRSQGEDTQYF
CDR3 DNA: TGTGCCAGCAGTCTAAGGAGCCAGGGGGAAGATACGCAGTATTTT

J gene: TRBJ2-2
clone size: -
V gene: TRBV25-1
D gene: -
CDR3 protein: CASSVTGNTGELFF
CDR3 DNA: TGTGCCAGCAGTGTGACAGGGAACACCGGGGAGCTGTTTTTT

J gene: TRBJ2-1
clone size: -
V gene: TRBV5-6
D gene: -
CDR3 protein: CASSLWRNLLHEQFF
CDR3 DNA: TGTGCCAGCAGCTTATGGCGCAACCTCTTGCATGAGCAGTTCTTC

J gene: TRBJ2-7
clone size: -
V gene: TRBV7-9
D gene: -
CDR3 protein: CASSGSYEQYF
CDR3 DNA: TGTGCCAGCAGCGGTTCCTACGAGCAGTACTTC

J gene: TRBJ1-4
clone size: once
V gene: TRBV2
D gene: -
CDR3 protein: CASASGSLNEKLFF
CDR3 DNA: TGTGCCAGCGCCTCAGGGTCCCTTAATGAAAAACTGTTTTTT

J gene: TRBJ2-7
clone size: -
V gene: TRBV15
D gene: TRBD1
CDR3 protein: CATSREDRGREQYF
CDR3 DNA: TGTGCCACCAGCAGAGAGGACAGGGGGCGCGAGCAGTACTTC

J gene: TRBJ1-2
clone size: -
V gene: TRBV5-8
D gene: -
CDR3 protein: CASSLFLKGGQYRGYTF
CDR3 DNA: TGTGCCAGCAGCTTATTCCTAAAGGGAGGACAATATCGTGGCTACACCTTC

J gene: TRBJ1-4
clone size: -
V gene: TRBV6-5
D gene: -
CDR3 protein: CASTPSGGYEKLFF
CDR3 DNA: TGTGCCAGCACCCCCTCGGGGGGGTATGAAAAACTGTTTTTT

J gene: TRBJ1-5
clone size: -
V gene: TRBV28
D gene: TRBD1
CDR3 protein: CASSPGGWYNQPQHF
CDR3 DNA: TGTGCCAGCAGTCCAGGGGGCTGGTACAATCAGCCCCAGCATTTT

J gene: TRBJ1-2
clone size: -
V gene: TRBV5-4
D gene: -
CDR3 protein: CARTGGLYYGYTF
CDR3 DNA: TGTGCCAGAACAGGAGGACTGTATTATGGCTACACCTTC

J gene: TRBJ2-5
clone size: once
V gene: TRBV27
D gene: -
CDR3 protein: CASSPPGRVYETQYF
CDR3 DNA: TGTGCCAGCAGTCCCCCGGGCAGGGTGTACGAGACCCAGTACTTC

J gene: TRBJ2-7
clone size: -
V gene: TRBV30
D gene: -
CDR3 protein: CAWKGLSTGEQYF
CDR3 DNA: TGTGCCTGGAAAGGGTTATCAACGGGGGAGCAGTACTTC

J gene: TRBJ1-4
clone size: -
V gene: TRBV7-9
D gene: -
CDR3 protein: CASRSGPNEKLFF
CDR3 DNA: TGTGCCAGCAGGAGTGGGCCTAATGAAAAACTGTTTTTT

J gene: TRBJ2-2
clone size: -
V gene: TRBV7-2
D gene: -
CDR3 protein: CASSLYGRGTGELFF
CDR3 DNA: TGTGCCAGCAGCTTATACGGAAGAGGGACCGGGGAGCTGTTTTTT

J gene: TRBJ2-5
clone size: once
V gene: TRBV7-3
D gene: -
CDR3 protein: CASSLGSDATQYF
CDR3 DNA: TGTGCCAGCAGCTTGGGCTCCGACGCCACCCAGTACTTC

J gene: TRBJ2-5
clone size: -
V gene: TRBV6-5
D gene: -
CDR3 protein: CASSYSRVSGETQYF
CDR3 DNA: TGTGCCAGCAGTTACAGCAGGGTATCAGGGGAGACCCAGTACTTC

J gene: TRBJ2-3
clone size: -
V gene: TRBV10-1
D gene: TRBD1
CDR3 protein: CASSENTGGPTDTQYF
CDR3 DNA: TGCGCCAGCAGTGAGAATACAGGGGGCCCCACAGATACGCAGTATTTT

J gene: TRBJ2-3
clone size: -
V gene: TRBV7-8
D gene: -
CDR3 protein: CASSLARANTQYF
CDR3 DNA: TGTGCCAGCAGCTTAGCCAGGGCTAATACGCAGTATTTT

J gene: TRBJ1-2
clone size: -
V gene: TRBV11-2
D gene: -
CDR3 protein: CASSLDPGNYGYTF
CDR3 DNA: TGTGCCAGCAGCTTAGACCCGGGAAACTATGGCTACACCTTC

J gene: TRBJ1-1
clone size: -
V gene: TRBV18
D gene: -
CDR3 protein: CASSPQGPPDEAFF
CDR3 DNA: TGTGCCAGCTCACCACAGGGACCTCCCGATGAAGCTTTCTTT

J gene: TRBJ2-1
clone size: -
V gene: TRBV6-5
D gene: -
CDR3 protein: CASSYPSGSSYNEQFF
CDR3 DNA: TGTGCCAGCAGTTACCCAAGCGGTAGCTCCTACAATGAGCAGTTCTTC

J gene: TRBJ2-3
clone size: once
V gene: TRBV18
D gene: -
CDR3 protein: CASSPSDGADTQYF
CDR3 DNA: TGTGCCAGCTCACCGTCGGACGGGGCAGATACGCAGTATTTT

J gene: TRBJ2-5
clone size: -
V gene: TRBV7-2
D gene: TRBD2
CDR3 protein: CASSKRTSGQETQYF
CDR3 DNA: TGTGCCAGCAGCAAACGGACTAGCGGTCAAGAGACCCAGTACTTC

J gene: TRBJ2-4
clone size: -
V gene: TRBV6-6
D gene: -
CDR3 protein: CASSSLRGGGKNIQYF
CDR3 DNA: TGTGCCAGCAGTTCCCTCAGGGGTGGTGGCAAAAACATTCAGTACTTC

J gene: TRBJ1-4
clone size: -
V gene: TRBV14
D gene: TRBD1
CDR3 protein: CASSRQGFGEKLFF
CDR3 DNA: TGTGCCAGCAGTCGACAGGGGTTCGGTGAAAAACTGTTTTTT

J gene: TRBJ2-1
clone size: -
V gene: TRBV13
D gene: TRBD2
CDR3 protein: CASSLIRGGLEVEQFF
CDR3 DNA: TGTGCCAGCAGCTTAATAAGGGGGGGACTAGAGGTTGAGCAGTTCTTC

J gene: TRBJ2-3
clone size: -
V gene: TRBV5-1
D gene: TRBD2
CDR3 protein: CASSLLAGGPSTDTQYF
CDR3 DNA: TGCGCCAGCAGCCTACTAGCGGGGGGGCCGAGCACAGATACGCAGTATTTT

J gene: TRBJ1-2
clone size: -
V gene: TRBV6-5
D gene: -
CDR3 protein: CASSTPGEGYTF
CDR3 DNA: TGTGCCAGCAGTACCCCGGGAGAGGGCTACACCTTC

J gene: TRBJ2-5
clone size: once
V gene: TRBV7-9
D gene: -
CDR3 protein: CASSLPGGVGETQYF
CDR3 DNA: TGTGCCAGCAGCCTCCCGGGCGGGGTTGGCGAGACCCAGTACTTC

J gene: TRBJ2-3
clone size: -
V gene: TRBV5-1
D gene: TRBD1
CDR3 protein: CASSLTGDTDTQYF
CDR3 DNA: TGCGCCAGCAGCTTGACAGGGGACACAGATACGCAGTATTTT

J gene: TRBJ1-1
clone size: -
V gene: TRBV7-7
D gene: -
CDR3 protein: CASSGHLGTGTEAFF
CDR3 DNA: TGTGCTAGCAGCGGTCATCTGGGGACGGGGACTGAAGCTTTCTTT

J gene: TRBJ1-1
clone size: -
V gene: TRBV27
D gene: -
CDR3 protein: CASSGTAIADTEAFF
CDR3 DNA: TGTGCCAGCAGCGGGACGGCGATTGCGGACACTGAAGCTTTCTTT

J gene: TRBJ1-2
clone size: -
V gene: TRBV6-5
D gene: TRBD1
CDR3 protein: CASRTGTGVLYGYTF
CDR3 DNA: TGTGCCAGCAGAACCGGGACAGGGGTTCTCTATGGCTACACCTTC

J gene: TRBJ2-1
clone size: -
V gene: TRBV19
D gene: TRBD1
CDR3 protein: CASSERGQGYNEQFF
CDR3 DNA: TGTGCCAGTAGTGAACGGGGACAGGGGTACAATGAGCAGTTCTTC

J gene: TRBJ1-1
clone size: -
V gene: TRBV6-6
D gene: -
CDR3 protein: CASSLQENTEAFF
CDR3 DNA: TGTGCCAGCAGTCTACAGGAAAACACTGAAGCTTTCTTT

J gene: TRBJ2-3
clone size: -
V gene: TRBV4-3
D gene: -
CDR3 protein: CASSQGSGSTDTQYF
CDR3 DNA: TGCGCCAGCAGCCAGGGAAGCGGGAGCACAGATACGCAGTATTTT

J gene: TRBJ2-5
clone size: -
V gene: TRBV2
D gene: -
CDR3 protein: CASSGLRSEETQYF
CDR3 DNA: TGTGCCAGCAGTGGACTCCGATCAGAAGAGACCCAGTACTTC

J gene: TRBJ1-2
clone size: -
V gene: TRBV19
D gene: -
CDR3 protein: CASSSAGEGNYGYTF
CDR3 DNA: TGTGCCAGTAGTTCTGCGGGGGAGGGGAACTATGGCTACACCTTC

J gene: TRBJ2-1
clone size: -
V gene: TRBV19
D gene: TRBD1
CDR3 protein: CASSVGQGRNEQFF
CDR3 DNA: TGTGCCAGTAGTGTCGGACAGGGAAGGAATGAGCAGTTCTTC

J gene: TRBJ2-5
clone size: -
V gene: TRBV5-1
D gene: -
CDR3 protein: CASSLGTLQETQYF
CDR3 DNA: TGCGCCAGCAGCCTGGGGACGTTACAAGAGACCCAGTACTTC

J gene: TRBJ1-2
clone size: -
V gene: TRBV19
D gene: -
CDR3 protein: CASRTDPNYGYTF
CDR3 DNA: TGTGCCAGCAGAACAGATCCCAACTATGGCTACACCTTC

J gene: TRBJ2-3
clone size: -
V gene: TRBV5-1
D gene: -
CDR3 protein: CASSLGLDTDTQYF
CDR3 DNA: TGCGCCAGCAGCTTGGGCCTGGATACAGATACGCAGTATTTT

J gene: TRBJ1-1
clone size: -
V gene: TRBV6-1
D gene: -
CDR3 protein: CASSEAQMGIIIPNTEAFF
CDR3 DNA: TGTGCCAGCAGTGAAGCGCAGATGGGGATAATAATCCCGAACACTGAAGCTTTCTTT

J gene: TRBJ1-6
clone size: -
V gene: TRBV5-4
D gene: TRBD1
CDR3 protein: CASSPKGTGGGNSPLHF
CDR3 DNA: TGTGCCAGCAGCCCCAAGGGGACAGGGGGCGGGAATTCACCCCTCCACTTT

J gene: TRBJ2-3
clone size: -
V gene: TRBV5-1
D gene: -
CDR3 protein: CASSVAGSSDTQYF
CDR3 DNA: TGCGCCAGCAGCGTAGCCGGGTCCTCAGATACGCAGTATTTT

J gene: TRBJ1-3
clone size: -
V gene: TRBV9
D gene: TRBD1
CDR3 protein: CASSVEDRSHSGNTIYF
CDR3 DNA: TGTGCCAGCAGCGTAGAGGACAGGAGCCACTCTGGAAACACCATATATTTT

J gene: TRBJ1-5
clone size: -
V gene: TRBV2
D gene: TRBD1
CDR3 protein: CASSERRGQGRNQPQHF
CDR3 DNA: TGTGCCAGCAGTGAAAGGAGGGGACAGGGTCGCAATCAGCCCCAGCATTTT

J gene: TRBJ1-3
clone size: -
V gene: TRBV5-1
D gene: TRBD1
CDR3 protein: CASSSQGDTIYF
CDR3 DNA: TGCGCCAGCAGCTCTCAGGGGGACACCATATATTTT

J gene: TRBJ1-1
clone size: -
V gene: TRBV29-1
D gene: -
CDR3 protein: CSVEDRGGARNTEAFF
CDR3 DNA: TGCAGCGTTGAAGATCGAGGGGGGGCGAGGAACACTGAAGCTTTCTTT

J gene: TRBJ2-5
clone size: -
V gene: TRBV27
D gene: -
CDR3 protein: CASSLTGSQETQYF
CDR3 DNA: TGTGCCAGCAGTTTAACAGGGTCCCAAGAGACCCAGTACTTC

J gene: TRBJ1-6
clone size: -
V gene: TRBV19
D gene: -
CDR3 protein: CASTPGGPLHF
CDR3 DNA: TGTGCCAGTACCCCGGGGGGTCCCCTCCACTTT

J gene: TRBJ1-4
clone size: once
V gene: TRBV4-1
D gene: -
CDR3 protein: CASSQGTAINEKLFF
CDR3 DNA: TGCGCCAGCAGCCAAGGGACGGCGATTAATGAAAAACTGTTTTTT

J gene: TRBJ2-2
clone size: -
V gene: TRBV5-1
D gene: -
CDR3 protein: CASSLGAGTSFAGELFF
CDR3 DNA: TGCGCCAGCAGCTTGGGGGCAGGGACCTCTTTCGCCGGGGAGCTGTTTTTT

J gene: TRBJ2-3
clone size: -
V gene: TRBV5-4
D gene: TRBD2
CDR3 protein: CASSETSATDTQYF
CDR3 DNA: TGTGCCAGCAGCGAGACTAGCGCCACAGATACGCAGTATTTT